This T cell receptor (beta chain) was sequenced for a study of identical twins. There are many counts of this clonotype. Using its own MiXCR run on the 5' RACE reads, TCRdb lists one record per CDR3 protein. The repertoire holds 500,000 to 600,000 distinct CDR3 sequences, 20% to 25% seen once, with about 0.91% in the top ten. CDR1 and CDR2 (germline): SGHRS, YFSETQ. The CDR3 sequence is 14 residues long. Trimming pared 4 bases from V and 2 bases from J, leaving 11 bases between. The data were also submitted as part of a second study, on T cells expressing NK-cell markers. Turning to that study: These clonotypes also led the CD3+CD56-NKG2C+ fraction in a handful of donors. There remained a lack of clarity about HCMV specificity of expanded NKG2C+ T cell clones.

The specimen was CD4+ T cells sorted from blood. The source of this sequence is a young woman in good health. The V call is TRBV5-1, the J call TRBJ2-3; D gene uncertain. CDR3 region: CASSRQEITDTQYF. Here the CDR3 DNA reads TGCGCCAGCAGCCGTCAGGAGATCACAGATACGCAGTATTTT.